This entry lists 29 T cell receptor beta chains sequenced from one sample in a study of a mutant IDH1 vaccine in newly diagnosed glioma. Time point in this sample: week 5, during vaccination. It was 300 ug of mutant IDH1 20-mer peptide that made up each vaccine dose, given with topical imiquimod. No antigen has been identified for these receptors. Some clones are missing from TCRdb's copy, which holds only in-frame ones; the method was immunoSEQ multiplex PCR. The sample shows 40,000 to 50,000 clones, 70% to 90% of them seen only once. The sequencing here drew on PBMCs, taken from a glioma patient whose treatment included an IDH1 peptide vaccine. Receptor source: a middle-aged man with glioma.

This chain joins TRBV2 and TRBJ2-1; 9 bases fit TRBD2. In germline, CDR1 is SNHLY, CDR2 FYNNEI. The V segment lost 6 bases and the J segment 2 bases; nucleotides outside the gene matches: 5. CDR3 length: 15 amino acids. CDR3 nucleotides: TGTGCCAGCAGGACTAGCGGCGAGACCTACAATGAGCAGTTCTTC. Amino acids: CASRTSGETYNEQFF.

The chain has TRBV19 and TRBJ1-5, with D maybe TRBD1 (5 bases). The V gene lost 6 bases and the J gene lost 0 bases, with 9 bases spanning the gap. The CDR3 loop spans 14 amino acids. Germline V CDR1 and CDR2: LNHDA, SQIVND (reference sequence). The CDR3 reads CASRGTSSNQPQHF. As DNA, the CDR3 is TGTGCCAGTAGAGGGACTTCTAGCAATCAGCCCCAGCATTTT.

V and J are TRBV6-1 and TRBJ1-1; TRBD1 agrees at 9 bases. The CDR3 is 14 residues long. The V gene's germline CDR1 is MNHNS and CDR2 SASEGT. The junction had 4 bases not matched to a gene; V was cut back by 4 bases and J by 4 bases. This chain's CDR3 is CASSGLTGGTEAFF. Here the CDR3 DNA reads TGTGCCAGCAGTGGTCTGACAGGGGGCACTGAAGCTTTCTTT.

This chain joins TRBV19 and TRBJ1-5; TRBD1 matches 10 bases. J was trimmed by 7 bases and V by 6 bases; bases with no gene match: 15. Germline loops: CDR1 LNHDA, CDR2 SQIVND (reference sequence). The CDR3 sequence is 17 residues long. CDR3 loop: CASSLQRSTGGRQPQHF. The CDR3 coding sequence is TGTGCCAGTAGCCTGCAACGGTCGACAGGGGGCAGGCAGCCCCAGCATTTT.

This chain joins TRBV28 and TRBJ2-7; D perhaps matches TRBD2 (5 bases). Trimming shortened V by 4 bases and J by 2 bases, and 18 bases separated the two germline ends. The CDR3 sequence is 16 residues long. Germline V gene sequence: CDR1 MDHEN, CDR2 SYDVKM. The CDR3 loop is CASSSPSKRRTYEQYF. CDR3 coding DNA: TGTGCCAGCAGTTCACCGTCGAAGCGGAGGACCTACGAGCAGTACTTC.

This rearrangement joins TRBV6-5 to TRBJ1-2, with 7 bases fitting TRBD1. Trimming removed 7 bases from V and 4 bases from J; junction bases left unmatched: 6. CDR1 and CDR2 (germline): MNHEY, SVGAGI. CDR3 length: 13 residues. The CDR3 protein is CASKRDSGYGYTF. CDR3 nucleotide sequence: TGTGCCAGCAAAAGGGACAGCGGCTATGGCTACACCTTC.

The chain recombines TRBV2 with TRBJ2-7; 7 bases line up with TRBD1. The CDR3 is 14 amino acids. Trimming took 4 bases from V and 1 from J; bases not matched to a gene: 4. Germline V gives CDR1 SNHLY, CDR2 FYNNEI. The CDR3 nucleotides are TGTGCCAGCAGTGTGCAGGGGGTTTCCTACGAGCAGTACTTC. Its translation is CASSVQGVSYEQYF.

The chain is built from TRBV5-1 and TRBJ2-7, with 7 nucleotides matching TRBD2. Germline V gene lookup returns CDR1 SGHRS and CDR2 YFSETQ. Losses at the gene ends were 2 bases for V and 2 bases for J; bases not matched to a gene: 4. The CDR3 extends over 14 amino acids. The CDR3 is CASSFLAETYEQYF. In nucleotides, the CDR3 is TGCGCCAGCAGCTTCCTAGCGGAAACCTACGAGCAGTACTTC.

J is TRBJ2-6 and V is TRBV6-5, with D perhaps matching TRBD1 or TRBD2 (5 bases each). The germline gives CDR1 MNHEY, CDR2 SVGAGI. CDR3 length: 11 amino acids. The DNA for the CDR3 is TGTGACCGGGGCCGGGCCAACGTCCTGACTTTC. This encodes CDRGRANVLTF.

This chain joins TRBV2 and TRBJ1-2; D is perhaps TRBD1 (5 bases). The germline V gene encodes CDR1 SNHLY and CDR2 FYNNEI. V lost 2 bases and J 0 bases, leaving 13 bases between the germline ends. CDR3 length: 16 residues. The chain's CDR3 is CASSERGGRANYGYTF. The CDR3 nucleotides are TGTGCCAGCAGTGAACGGGGGGGGAGAGCTAACTATGGCTACACCTTC.

The chain has TRBV7-6 and TRBJ2-3; D gene unclear. Trimming took 2 bases from V and 7 from J, leaving 4 bases between them. CDR1 and CDR2 (germline): SGHVS, FNYEAQ. This CDR3 has 11 amino acids. This CDR3 reads CASSLQNTQYF. CDR3 nucleotide sequence: TGTGCCAGCAGCTTACAAAATACGCAGTATTTT.

The rearrangement links TRBV7-8 to TRBJ2-3; D is perhaps TRBD1 (5 bases). The CDR3 runs to 15 residues. V lost 1 base and J lost 1, with 9 bases in between. Germline assignment: CDR1 SGHVS and CDR2 FQNEAQ. CDR3 sequence: CASSLGLGGTDTQYF. The CDR3 DNA reads as TGTGCCAGCAGCTTAGGCCTAGGGGGCACAGATACGCAGTATTTT.

The DNA of the CDR3 is TGTGCCAGCAGCGAGACAGCAACTAATGAAAAACTGTTTTTT. Translating gives CASSETATNEKLFF. The chain joins TRBV9 to TRBJ1-4; D might be TRBD1 (5 bases). The CDR3 spans 14 residues. V lost 3 bases to trimming and J lost 0 bases, with 6 bases between them. Germline-derived CDR1 and CDR2 are SGDLS and YYNGEE.

This chain connects TRBV9 to TRBJ1-2, with TRBD1 matching over 7 bases. The V and J ends lost 5 bases and 2 bases, in that order; junction bases with no gene match: 12. CDR3 length equals 16 residues. The germline CDR1 and CDR2 sequences are SGDLS and YYNGEE. CDR3 sequence reads: CASRRGPDRVNYGYTF. CDR3 coding DNA: TGTGCCAGCAGAAGAGGCCCCGACAGGGTGAACTATGGCTACACCTTC.

The gene calls are TRBV25-1 and TRBJ2-3, with 9 bases identical to TRBD2. V gave up 3 bases and J gave up 3 bases; unmatched junction bases: 7. Germline loops: CDR1 MGHDK, CDR2 SYGVNS. CDR3 length equals 16 residues. The CDR3 region has the DNA TGTGCCAGCAGTGAGGGCGGGAGGGCCACTACAGATACGCAGTATTTT. It specifies CASSEGGRATTDTQYF.

This clone was observed a few times. The rearrangement uses TRBV5-1 and TRBJ1-4, with a possible D match to TRBD1 (5 bases). The CDR3 consists of 14 residues. Germline CDR1 reads SGHRS; CDR2 reads YFSETQ. Trimming pared 4 bases from V and 2 bases from J, leaving 9 bases between. CDR3 sequence (DNA): TGCGCCAGCAGCCCAGGGAGGACTAATGAAAAACTGTTTTTT. The encoded protein is CASSPGRTNEKLFF. Full variable domain (rest looked up from reference TRBV5-1 and TRBJ1-4): KAGVTQTPRYLIKTRGQQVTLSCSPISGHRSVSWYQQTPGQGLQFLFEYFSETQRNKGNFPGRFSGRQFSNSRSEMNVSTLELGDSALYLCASSPGRTNEKLFFGSGTQLSVL.

This clone came up once. This rearrangement joins TRBV4-1 to TRBJ2-3; D may correspond to TRBD1 or TRBD2 (5 bases each). The CDR3 consists of 13 residues. The germline V and J ends were trimmed by 6 bases and 2 bases, with 9 bases remaining between them. Germline CDR1 reads MGHRA; CDR2 reads YSYEKL. The CDR3 spells CASRRGTTDTQYF. The CDR3 nucleotides are TGCGCCAGCAGACGAGGGACCACAGATACGCAGTATTTT.

V usage is TRBV19 and J usage is TRBJ2-2, with a tentative D call TRBD1 (6 bases). Germline V lookup: CDR1 LNHDA, CDR2 SQIVND (reference sequence). CDR3 length: 18 amino acids. V was cut by 2 bases and J by 4 bases, with 20 bases left in between. The CDR3 protein is CASSIRIRGKSFTGELFF. The DNA of the CDR3 is TGTGCCAGTAGTATAAGGATCAGGGGAAAGTCGTTCACCGGGGAGCTGTTTTTT.

J is TRBJ2-1 and V is TRBV4-2; 9 bases align to TRBD2. Germline V gives CDR1 LGHNA, CDR2 YNFKEQ. The ends lost 0 bases at V and 5 bases at J; junction bases unmatched: 8. The CDR3 totals 17 residues. The CDR3 protein is CASSQEGGGRADNEQFF. In nucleotides, the CDR3 is TGTGCCAGCAGCCAAGAAGGGGGCGGGAGGGCCGACAATGAGCAGTTCTTC.

The chain couples TRBV28 to TRBJ2-3; tentatively, D is TRBD2 (5 bases). This CDR3 has 14 residues. V gave up 6 bases and J gave up 8 bases, with 18 bases separating them. Looked up from germline, CDR1 is MDHEN and CDR2 is SYDVKM. The CDR3 reads CASSPGLIVATQYF. CDR3 in DNA: TGTGCCAGCAGCCCCGGACTGATCGTTGCTACGCAGTATTTT.

The rearrangement uses TRBV13 and TRBJ1-2; D remains unclear. Between the trimmed V and J ends, which lost 0 bases and 5 bases, there was a span of 7 bases. CDR3 length: 13 amino acids. Germline CDR1 PRHDT, CDR2 FYEKMQ (reference sequence). CDR3 bases: TGTGCCAGCAGCTTAGGAGGGAGGTATGGCTACACCTTC. Its protein product is CASSLGGRYGYTF.

There are a few counts of this clone. The chain uses TRBV15 and TRBJ2-5, with D unresolved. The CDR3 extends over 16 amino acids. V was clipped by 0 bases and J by 2 bases, with 13 bases between them. Looked up from germline, CDR1 is LNHNV and CDR2 is YYDKDF (reference sequence). This chain's CDR3 is CATSRDSVRLQETQYF. The CDR3 DNA reads TGTGCCACCAGCAGAGATTCAGTGCGCCTACAAGAGACCCAGTACTTC.

The chain employs TRBV7-6 and TRBJ1-2, with D unclear. Trimming cost V 7 bases and J 5 bases, with 5 bases left between them. The CDR3 contains 10 residues. Germline V gene lookup returns CDR1 SGHVS and CDR2 FNYEAQ. The CDR3 DNA reads as TGTGCCAGCAAGGCTTATGGCTACACCTTC. Its protein product is CASKAYGYTF. Full variable domain (remainder filled in from reference TRBV7-6 and TRBJ1-2): GAGVSQSPRYKVTKRGQDVALRCDPISGHVSLYWYRQALGQGPEFLTYFNYEAQQDKSGLPNDRFSAERPEGSISTLTIQRTEQRDSAMYRCASKAYGYTFGSGTRLTVV.

The rearrangement links TRBV4-3 to TRBJ1-2, with a weak D call TRBD1 (6 bases). Looked up from germline, CDR1 is LGHNA and CDR2 is YSLEER. This CDR3 is 13 amino acids long. V lost 6 bases and J 7 bases, leaving 15 bases between the germline ends. In DNA, the CDR3 is TGCGCCAGCAGGCAAAGGGGGGCCGGTGGCTACACCTTC. As protein: CASRQRGAGGYTF.

This chain uses TRBV18 with TRBJ2-2, with 10 bases fitting TRBD2. Germline V lookup: CDR1 KGHSH, CDR2 LQKENI. This CDR3 has 16 residues. Trimming removed 1 base from V and 7 bases from J; junction bases left unmatched: 6. The DNA for the CDR3 is TGTGCCAGCTCACCACAGAGGACTAGCGGATTCGGGGAGCTGTTTTTT. It translates to CASSPQRTSGFGELFF.

The V gene is TRBV19, the J gene TRBJ1-2; D is perhaps TRBD1 (6 bases). Germline CDR1 reads LNHDA; CDR2 reads SQIVND (reference sequence). The CDR3 is 15 amino acids. The germline V and J ends were trimmed by 5 bases and 4 bases, with 17 bases remaining between them. The CDR3 nucleotides are TGTGCCAGTAGTCTCCCCCGGGGGCTTGGCTATGGCTACACCTTC. Translation gives CASSLPRGLGYGYTF.

This rearrangement joins TRBV2 to TRBJ2-7; no clear D gene. Per germline, CDR1 SNHLY and CDR2 FYNNEI. The CDR3 is made up of 11 amino acids. The V and J ends lost 6 bases and 3 bases respectively, with 6 bases between them. The CDR3 reads CASSFLYEQYF. CDR3 DNA: TGTGCCAGCAGCTTCCTCTACGAGCAGTACTTC.

The chain uses TRBV10-3 and TRBJ1-1; D perhaps matches TRBD1 (6 bases). The CDR3 is 13 residues long. Germline-derived CDR1 and CDR2 are ENHRY and SYGVKD. V dropped 5 bases and J dropped 1 base, with 8 bases sitting between them. CDR3 in DNA: TGTGCCATCAGTAAGACAGGGAACACTGAAGCTTTCTTT. Translated: CAISKTGNTEAFF.

The CDR3 sequence: CASARQGVRAKNIQYF. The CDR3 DNA follows: TGTGCCAGCGCCCGACAGGGGGTGAGGGCCAAAAACATTCAGTACTTC. V is TRBV7-2 and J is TRBJ2-4, with TRBD1 matching 9 bases. Germline assignment: CDR1 SGHTA and CDR2 FQGNSA. Germline trimming cut 8 bases from V and 1 base from J; bases unmatched to any gene: 9. There are 16 residues in the CDR3. The full variable domain, its missing parts supplied by reference TRBV7-2 and TRBJ2-4, is GAGVSQSPSNKVTEKGKDVELRCDPISGHTALYWYRQSLGQGLEFLIYFQGNSAPDKSGLPSDRFSAERTGGSVSTLTIQRTQQEDSAVYLCASARQGVRAKNIQYFGAGTRLSVL.